This record covers a single T cell receptor beta chain. No antigen is known for it. The CDR3 covers 15 residues. CDR1 SGHVS and CDR2 FQNEAQ come from the germline V gene. V was pared by 3 bases and J by 2 bases, with 13 bases between. The second PCR ran 7 to 11 cycles with a sample-barcoded 5' primer and J-beta primers. MiXCR, run by TCRdb on the 5' RACE reads, gives a single entry per CDR3 protein. The data contain about 970,000 distinct CDR3 sequences, around 54% of them singletons. The data were taken from a study of blood T cells in healthy people across ages. Study conclusions and caveats: Donors of long life had a larger count of naive CD4+ cells and greater diversity than aged donors.

J is TRBJ2-5 and V is TRBV7-8; the D is unclear. Sequenced sample: blood. The receptor comes from a woman aged 60-75 years in good health. This CDR3 reads CASSFVDQAQETQYF. The CDR3 coding sequence is TGTGCCAGCAGCTTTGTTGATCAGGCACAAGAGACCCAGTACTTC.